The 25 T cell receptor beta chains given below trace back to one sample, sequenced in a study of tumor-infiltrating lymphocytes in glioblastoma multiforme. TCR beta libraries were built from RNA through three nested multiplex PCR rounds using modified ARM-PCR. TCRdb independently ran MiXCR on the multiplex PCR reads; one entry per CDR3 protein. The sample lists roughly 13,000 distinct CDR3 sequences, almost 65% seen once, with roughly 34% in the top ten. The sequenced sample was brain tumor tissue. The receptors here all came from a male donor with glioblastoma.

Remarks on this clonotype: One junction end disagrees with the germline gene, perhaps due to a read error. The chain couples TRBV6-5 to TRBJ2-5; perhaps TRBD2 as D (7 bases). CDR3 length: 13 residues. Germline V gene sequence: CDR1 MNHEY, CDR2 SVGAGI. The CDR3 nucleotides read TGTGCAAGCAGTTATAAGGGGGGGAAGACCCAGTACTTC. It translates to CASSYKGGKTQYF.

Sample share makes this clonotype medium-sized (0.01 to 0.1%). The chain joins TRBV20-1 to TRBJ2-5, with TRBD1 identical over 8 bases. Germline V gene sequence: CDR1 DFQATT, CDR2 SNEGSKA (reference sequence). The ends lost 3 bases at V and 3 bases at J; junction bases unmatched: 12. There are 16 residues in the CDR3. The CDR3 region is CSARDEQGAFKETQYF. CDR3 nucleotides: TGCAGTGCTAGGGATGAGCAGGGGGCGTTTAAAGAGACCCAGTACTTC.

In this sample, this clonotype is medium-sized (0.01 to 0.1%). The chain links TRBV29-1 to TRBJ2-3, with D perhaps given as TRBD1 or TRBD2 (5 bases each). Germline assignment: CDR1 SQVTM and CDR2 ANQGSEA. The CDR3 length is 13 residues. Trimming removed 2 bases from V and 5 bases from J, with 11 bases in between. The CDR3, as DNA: TGCAGCGTTGAAACCGGGGCTGGAGATACGCAGTATTTT. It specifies CSVETGAGDTQYF.

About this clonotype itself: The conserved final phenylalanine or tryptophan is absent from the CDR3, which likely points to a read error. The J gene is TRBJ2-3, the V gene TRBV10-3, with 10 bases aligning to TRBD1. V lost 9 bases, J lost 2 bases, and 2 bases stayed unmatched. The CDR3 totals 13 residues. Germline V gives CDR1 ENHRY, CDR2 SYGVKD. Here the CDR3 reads CAMTGGPTDTQYL. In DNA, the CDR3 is TGTGCCATGACAGGGGGCCCCACAGATACGCAGTATTTG.

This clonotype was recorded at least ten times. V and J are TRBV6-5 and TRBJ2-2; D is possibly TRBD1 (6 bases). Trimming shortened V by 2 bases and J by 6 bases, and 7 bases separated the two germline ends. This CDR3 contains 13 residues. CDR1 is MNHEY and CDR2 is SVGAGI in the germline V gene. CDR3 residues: CASSYKGAGELFF. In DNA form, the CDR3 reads TGTGCCAGCAGTTACAAGGGGGCCGGGGAGCTGTTTTTT.

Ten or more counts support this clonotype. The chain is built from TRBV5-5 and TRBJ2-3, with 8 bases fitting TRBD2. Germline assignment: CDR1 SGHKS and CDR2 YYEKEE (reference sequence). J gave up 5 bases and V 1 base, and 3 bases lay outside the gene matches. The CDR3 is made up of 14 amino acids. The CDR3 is CASSLLSGIDTQYF. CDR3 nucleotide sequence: TGTGCCAGCAGCTTGCTTAGCGGGATAGATACGCAGTATTTT.

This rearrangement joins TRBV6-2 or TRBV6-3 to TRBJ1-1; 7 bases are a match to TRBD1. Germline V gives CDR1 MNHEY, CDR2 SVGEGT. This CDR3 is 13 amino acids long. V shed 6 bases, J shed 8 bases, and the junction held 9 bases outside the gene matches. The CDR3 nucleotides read TGTGCCAGCAGGAATGGACAGGTTTTAGAAGCTTTCTTT. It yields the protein CASRNGQVLEAFF.

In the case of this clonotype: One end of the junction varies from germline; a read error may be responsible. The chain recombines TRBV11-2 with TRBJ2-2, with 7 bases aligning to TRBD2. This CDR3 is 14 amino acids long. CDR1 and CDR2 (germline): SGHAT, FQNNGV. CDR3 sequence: CVRSHGLDPGKLFF. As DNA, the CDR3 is TGTGTCAGAAGCCACGGACTAGACCCCGGGAAGCTGTTTTTT. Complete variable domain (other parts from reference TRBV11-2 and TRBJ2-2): EAGVAQSPRYKIIEKRQSVAFWCNPISGHATLYWYQQILGQGPKLLIQFQNNGVVDDSQLPKDRFSAERLKGVDSTLKIQPAKLEDSAVYLCVRSHGLDPGKLFFGEGSRLTVL.

In nucleotides, the CDR3 is TGTGCCAGCAGCCAACGACAGGCAAATCAGCCCCAGCATTTT. This gives the protein CASSQRQANQPQHF. The rearrangement uses TRBV7-8 and TRBJ1-5; tentative D call: TRBD1 (6 bases). The CDR3 loop spans 14 amino acids. Trimming shortened V by 5 bases and J by 4 bases, and 12 bases separated the two germline ends. Germline V gives CDR1 SGHVS, CDR2 FQNEAQ.

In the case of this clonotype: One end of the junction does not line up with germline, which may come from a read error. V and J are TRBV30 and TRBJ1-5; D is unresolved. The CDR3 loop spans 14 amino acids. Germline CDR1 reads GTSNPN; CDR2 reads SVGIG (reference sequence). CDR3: CAWRRHGNNQPQHF. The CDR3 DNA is TGTGCCTGGCGCCGACATGGGAACAATCAGCCCCAGCACTTT.

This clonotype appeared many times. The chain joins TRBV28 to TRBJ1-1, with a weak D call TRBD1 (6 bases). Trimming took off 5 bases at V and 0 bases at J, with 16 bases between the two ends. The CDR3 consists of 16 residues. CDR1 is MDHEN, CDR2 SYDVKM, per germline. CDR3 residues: CASSPGVLVMNTEAFF. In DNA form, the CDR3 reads TGTGCCAGCAGTCCAGGGGTGTTAGTGATGAACACTGAAGCTTTCTTT.

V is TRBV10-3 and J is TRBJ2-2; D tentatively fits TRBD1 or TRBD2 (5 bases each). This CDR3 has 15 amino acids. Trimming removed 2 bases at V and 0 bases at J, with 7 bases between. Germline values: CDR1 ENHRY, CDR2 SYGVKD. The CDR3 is CAISERGANTGELFF. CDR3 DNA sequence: TGTGCCATCAGTGAGCGGGGCGCGAACACCGGGGAGCTGTTTTTT.

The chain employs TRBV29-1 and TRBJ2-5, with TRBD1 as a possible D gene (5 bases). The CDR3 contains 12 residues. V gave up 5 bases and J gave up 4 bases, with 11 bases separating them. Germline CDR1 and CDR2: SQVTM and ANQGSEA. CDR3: CSVIQGGETQYF. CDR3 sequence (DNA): TGCAGCGTTATCCAGGGTGGAGAGACCCAGTACTTC.

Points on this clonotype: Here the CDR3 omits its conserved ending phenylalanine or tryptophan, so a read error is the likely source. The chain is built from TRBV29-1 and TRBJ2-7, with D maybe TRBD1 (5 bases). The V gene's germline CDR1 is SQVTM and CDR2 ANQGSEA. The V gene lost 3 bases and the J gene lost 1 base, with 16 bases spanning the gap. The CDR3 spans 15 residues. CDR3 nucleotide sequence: TGCAGCGTTGATGCCCCCAAGGGGATTTCCTACGAGCAGTACTCC. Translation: CSVDAPKGISYEQYS.

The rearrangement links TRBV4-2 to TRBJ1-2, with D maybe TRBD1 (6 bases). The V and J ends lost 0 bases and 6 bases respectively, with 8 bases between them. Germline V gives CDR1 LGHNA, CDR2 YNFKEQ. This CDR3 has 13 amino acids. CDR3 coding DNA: TGTGCCAGCAGCCAAGAAGGACAGAATGGCTACACCTTC. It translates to CASSQEGQNGYTF.

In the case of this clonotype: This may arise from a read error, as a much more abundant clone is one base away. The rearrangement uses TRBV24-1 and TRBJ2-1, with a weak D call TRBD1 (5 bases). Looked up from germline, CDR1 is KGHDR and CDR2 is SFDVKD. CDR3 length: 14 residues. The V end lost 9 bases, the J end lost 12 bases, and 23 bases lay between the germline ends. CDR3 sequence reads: CATGAAVKPEWQFF. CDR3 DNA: TGTGCCACCGGGGCAGCAGTCAAACCCGAATGGCAGTTCTTC.

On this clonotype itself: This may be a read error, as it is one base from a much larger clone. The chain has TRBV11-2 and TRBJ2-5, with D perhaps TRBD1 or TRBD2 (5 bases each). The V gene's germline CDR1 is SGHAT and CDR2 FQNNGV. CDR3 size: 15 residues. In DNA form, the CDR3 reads TGTGCCAGCAGCCTCGGGGACCAGGTTGGGGAGACCCATTACTTC. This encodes CASSLGDQVGETHYF. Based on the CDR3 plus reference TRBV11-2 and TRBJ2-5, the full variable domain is EAGVAQSPRYKIIEKRQSVAFWCNPISGHATLYWYQQILGQGPKLLIQFQNNGVVDDSQLPKDRFSAERLKGVDSTLKIQPAKLEDSAVYLCASSLGDQVGETHYFGPGTRLLVL.

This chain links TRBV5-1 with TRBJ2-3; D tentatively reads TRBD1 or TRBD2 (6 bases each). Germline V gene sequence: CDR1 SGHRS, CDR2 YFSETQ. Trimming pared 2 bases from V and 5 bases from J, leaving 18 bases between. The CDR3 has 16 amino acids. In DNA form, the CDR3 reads TGCGCCAGCAGCTTTGAGGGGGGTCGTACTGGAGATACGCAGTATTTT. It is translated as CASSFEGGRTGDTQYF.

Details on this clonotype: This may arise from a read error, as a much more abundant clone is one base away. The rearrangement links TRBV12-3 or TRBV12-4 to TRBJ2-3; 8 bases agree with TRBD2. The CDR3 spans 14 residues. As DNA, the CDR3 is TGTGCCAGCGGATCTACGGGGGGGCCCACCGCGCAGTGTTTT. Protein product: CASGSTGGPTAQCF.

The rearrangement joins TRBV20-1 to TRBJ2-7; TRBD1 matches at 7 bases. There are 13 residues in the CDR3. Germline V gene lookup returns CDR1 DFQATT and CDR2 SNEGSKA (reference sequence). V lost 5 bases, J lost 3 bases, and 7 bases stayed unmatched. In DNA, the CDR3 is TGCAGTGCTGACGGACAGGCTGACTACGAGCAGTACTTC. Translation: CSADGQADYEQYF.

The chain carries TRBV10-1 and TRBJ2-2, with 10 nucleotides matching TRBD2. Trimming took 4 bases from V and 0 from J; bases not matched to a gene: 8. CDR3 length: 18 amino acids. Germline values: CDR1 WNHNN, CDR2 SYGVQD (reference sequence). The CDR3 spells CASSGGGLAGANTGELFF. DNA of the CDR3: TGCGCCAGCAGTGGAGGAGGGCTAGCGGGGGCGAACACCGGGGAGCTGTTTTTT.

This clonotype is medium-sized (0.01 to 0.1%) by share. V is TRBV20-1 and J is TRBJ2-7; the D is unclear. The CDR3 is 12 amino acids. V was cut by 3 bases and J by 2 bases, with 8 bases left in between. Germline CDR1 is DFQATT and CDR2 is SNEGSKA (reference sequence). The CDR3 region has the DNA TGCAGTGCTAGGGTGGGTCCCTACGAGCAGTACTTC. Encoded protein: CSARVGPYEQYF.

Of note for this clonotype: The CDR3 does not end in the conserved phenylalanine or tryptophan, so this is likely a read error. The CDR3 region has the DNA TGTGCCATCAGTACAGGGAGAGGTGAACAGCCCCAGCATCTT. Translating gives CAISTGRGEQPQHL. The V call is TRBV10-3, the J call TRBJ1-5; maybe TRBD1 (6 bases). Trimming took off 5 bases at V and 7 bases at J, with 15 bases between the two ends. Looked up from germline, CDR1 is ENHRY and CDR2 is SYGVKD. This CDR3 comprises 14 residues.

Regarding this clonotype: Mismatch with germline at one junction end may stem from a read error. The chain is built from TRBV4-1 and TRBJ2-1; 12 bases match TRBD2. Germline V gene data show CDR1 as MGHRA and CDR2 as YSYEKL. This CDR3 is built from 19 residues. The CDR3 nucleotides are TGCGCCAGTAGCCAGGTGGCTAGCGGGAGGGCCATTCAGGACAATGAGCAGTTCTTC. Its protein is CASSQVASGRAIQDNEQFF.

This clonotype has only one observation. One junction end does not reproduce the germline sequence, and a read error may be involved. CDR3 bases: TGTACTAGCAGCTTAATTGGGGATGAGCATTTCTTC. It codes for CTSSLIGDEHFF. J is TRBJ2-1 and V is TRBV11-1; D is perhaps TRBD2 (6 bases). The germline V gene has CDR1 SGHAT and CDR2 FQDESV (reference sequence). The CDR3 contains 12 residues.